The 23 T cell receptor beta chains given below trace back to one sample, sequenced in a study of shared clonotypes between healthy human individuals. Measured with immunoSEQ multiplex PCR; TCRdb has only the in-frame clones, and not every one. Here the sample spans about 2 million clones, approximately 95% being singletons. Material for sequencing was naive CD4+ T cells sorted from blood. As for subset: CD45RA+ positively selected. The source of these receptors is a young man in good health.

This clone is a singleton in its sample. For the CDR3, the DNA is TGCGCCAGCAGCCGATCGGTACTAGCGGAAGCCTACGAGCAGTACTTC. Protein: CASSRSVLAEAYEQYF. V gene TRBV5-1 combines with J gene TRBJ2-7; 8 bases match TRBD2. J gave up 2 bases and V 4 bases, and 11 bases lay outside the gene matches. Per germline, CDR1 SGHRS and CDR2 YFSETQ. CDR3 length equals 16 residues.

The chain combines TRBV7-9 with TRBJ2-7; maybe TRBD2 (7 bases). The CDR3 runs to 15 residues. Deletions cut 4 bases from V and 2 bases from J, with 15 bases between. In germline, CDR1 is SEHNR, CDR2 FQNEAQ (reference sequence). The CDR3: CASSSKGGGTYEQYF. The CDR3 DNA reads TGTGCCAGCAGCTCCAAAGGGGGGGGTACCTACGAGCAGTACTTC.

Only a few counts were recorded for this clone. The same CDR3 also results from other DNA sequences found in this sample. The rearrangement links TRBV30 to TRBJ1-1, with D hard to call. This CDR3 is 12 amino acids long. The V end was cut by 2 bases, the J end by 1 base, with 5 bases between. The germline V gene encodes CDR1 GTSNPN and CDR2 SVGIG (reference sequence). In DNA, the CDR3 is TGTGCCTGGAGTCGGGCGAACACTGAAGCTTTCTTT. Translated, it gives CAWSRANTEAFF.

This clone was seen only a few times. The chain has TRBV15 and TRBJ1-1, with D tentatively TRBD1 (6 bases). The CDR3 has 12 residues. V was cut by 1 base and J by 11 bases, with 11 bases left in between. Germline-derived CDR1 and CDR2 are LNHNV and YYDKDF (reference sequence). As DNA, the CDR3 is TGTGCCACCAGCAGAGCAACAGGGTTGGCTTTCTTT. Translating gives CATSRATGLAFF.

The chain employs TRBV2 and TRBJ1-5; the D gene is possibly TRBD1 (5 bases). Per germline, CDR1 SNHLY and CDR2 FYNNEI. This CDR3 has 13 residues. The germline V and J ends were trimmed by 8 bases and 6 bases, with 14 bases remaining between them. For the CDR3, the DNA is TGTGCCAGCTCGGGACGGCTACCTCAGCCCCAGCATTTT. It yields the protein CASSGRLPQPQHF.

The chain is built from TRBV6-5 and TRBJ2-7; D is perhaps TRBD2 (7 bases). Trimming took 0 bases from V and 4 from J, leaving 10 bases between them. The CDR3 is 14 amino acids. CDR1 and CDR2 from the germline V gene are MNHEY and SVGAGI. This CDR3 reads CASSYSGGGYEQYF. The CDR3 DNA reads TGTGCCAGCAGTTACTCAGGGGGAGGGTACGAGCAGTACTTC.

The chain joins TRBV6-7 to TRBJ2-3; 10 positions match TRBD1. Being an ORF, TRBV6-7 has a function that is uncertain. This CDR3 has 15 residues. Trimming at V came to 6 bases and at J to 1 base, leaving 4 bases not matched to a gene. CDR3 loop: CASSADRGRTDTQYF. CDR3 sequence (DNA): TGTGCCAGCAGCGCTGACAGGGGGCGCACAGATACGCAGTATTTT.

The V and J genes are TRBV11-2 and TRBJ2-5; TRBD1 matches at 8 bases. Trimming at V came to 4 bases and at J to 2 bases, leaving 6 bases not matched to a gene. In germline, CDR1 is SGHAT, CDR2 FQNNGV. This CDR3 region has 15 residues. This CDR3 reads CASSSYRGRQETQYF. The CDR3 DNA reads TGTGCCAGCAGCTCTTACAGGGGGAGGCAAGAGACCCAGTACTTC.

A word on this clone: Other DNA sequences from this sample encode an identical CDR3 as well. The rearrangement links TRBV6-5 to TRBJ2-7, with D unresolved. Germline V gene data show CDR1 as MNHEY and CDR2 as SVGAGI. V was pared by 0 bases and J by 3 bases, with 12 bases between. This CDR3 region has 15 residues. The CDR3 sequence is CASSYSNVPSYEQYF. The CDR3, as DNA: TGTGCCAGCAGTTACTCGAATGTCCCTAGCTACGAGCAGTACTTC.

This sequence joins TRBV6-5 and TRBJ2-1, with D uncertain. Germline-derived CDR1 and CDR2 are MNHEY and SVGAGI. The CDR3 contains 14 residues. The ends were cut back, 0 bases at V and 3 bases at J, with 6 bases in the middle. The CDR3 loop reads CASSYSANYNEQFF. The CDR3 bases are TGTGCCAGCAGTTACTCAGCTAACTACAATGAGCAGTTCTTC.

This chain uses TRBV27 with TRBJ1-2, with 8 bases lining up with TRBD1. Per germline, CDR1 MNHEY and CDR2 SMNVEV (reference sequence). This CDR3 region has 15 residues. V gave up 4 bases and J gave up 4 bases; unmatched junction bases: 8. CDR3 region: CASSSARTGSYGYTF. CDR3 in DNA: TGTGCCAGCAGTTCTGCTAGGACAGGGAGCTATGGCTACACCTTC.

The chain links TRBV28 to TRBJ2-1, with D possibly being TRBD2 (6 bases). V was shortened by 4 bases and J by 7 bases, with 23 bases between the two germline ends. The CDR3 is 17 amino acids. In germline, CDR1 is MDHEN, CDR2 SYDVKM. The CDR3: CASSSRTGTNGRNEQFF. As DNA, the CDR3 is TGTGCCAGCAGTTCGAGAACCGGGACCAACGGGAGAAATGAGCAGTTCTTC.

This clone was observed once. The V call is TRBV18, the J call TRBJ2-1; D not certain. The CDR3 runs 12 residues. From germline, CDR1 is KGHSH and CDR2 LQKENI. With 2 bases removed from V and 9 bases from J, the gap between germline ends came to 8 bases. CDR3 DNA: TGTGCCAGCTCACCATTGGCAGTTGAGCAGTTCTTC. It codes for CASSPLAVEQFF.

This rearrangement joins TRBV28 to TRBJ1-2, with 10 bases lining up with TRBD1. CDR3 length: 13 residues. Germline loops: CDR1 MDHEN, CDR2 SYDVKM. The ends lost 8 bases at V and 4 bases at J; junction bases unmatched: 4. The CDR3 region is CASSDRGGYGYTF. The CDR3 DNA reads as TGTGCCAGCTCGGACAGGGGGGGCTATGGCTACACCTTC.

The chain carries TRBV11-2 and TRBJ2-3; 9 bases match TRBD1. CDR1 is SGHAT and CDR2 is FQNNGV in the germline V gene. V gave up 4 bases and J gave up 1 base; unmatched junction bases: 9. The CDR3 is 17 residues long. The CDR3 region has the DNA TGTGCCAGCAGCTCCATAACAGGGGGCGCCGGCACAGATACGCAGTATTTT. Protein: CASSSITGGAGTDTQYF.

The chain has TRBV11-2 and TRBJ1-4, with D possibly being TRBD1 (5 bases). CDR1 and CDR2 (germline): SGHAT, FQNNGV. V was cut by 3 bases and J by 12 bases, with 14 bases left in between. The CDR3 totals 13 residues. The CDR3 loop reads CASSFPGRLELFF. The CDR3, as DNA: TGTGCCAGCAGCTTCCCAGGGAGACTCGAACTGTTTTTT.

The chain joins TRBV7-9 to TRBJ2-7; TRBD2 matches 14 bases. The V segment lost 3 bases and the J segment 4 bases; nucleotides outside the gene matches: 5. CDR1 and CDR2 (germline): SEHNR, FQNEAQ (reference sequence). The CDR3 spans 16 residues. CDR3 in DNA: TGTGCCAGCAGCTTTGGGACTAGCGGGAGCGGATACGAGCAGTACTTC. This sequence encodes CASSFGTSGSGYEQYF.

V is TRBV11-2 and J is TRBJ2-1, with 7 positions matching TRBD2. Trimming cost V 4 bases and J 0 bases; bases outside gene matches: 15. Germline CDR1 is SGHAT and CDR2 is FQNNGV. The CDR3 length is 19 residues. CDR3 DNA sequence: TGTGCCAGCAGCTCTCCCGTTTGGCGGCGGGGGAGCTCCTACAATGAGCAGTTCTTC. Protein product: CASSSPVWRRGSSYNEQFF.

The V call is TRBV27, the J call TRBJ2-3; D unclear. Trimming cost V 5 bases and J 4 bases, with 16 bases left between them. Germline V lookup: CDR1 MNHEY, CDR2 SMNVEV (reference sequence). This CDR3 has 15 amino acids. The CDR3 nucleotides are TGTGCCAGCAGTCAACCCCGGCTTGTAGCAGATACGCAGTATTTT. It translates to CASSQPRLVADTQYF.

A note on this clone: Other DNA sequences in the sample encode the same CDR3. V and J are TRBV7-9 and TRBJ1-3; 7 bases are a match to TRBD1. Germline CDR1 SEHNR, CDR2 FQNEAQ (reference sequence). This CDR3 contains 16 residues. The junction had 5 bases not matched to a gene; V was cut back by 3 bases and J by 0 bases. CDR3 sequence reads: CASSFPGQSSGNTIYF. Here the CDR3 DNA reads TGTGCCAGCAGCTTCCCGGGACAGAGCTCTGGAAACACCATATATTTT. The full variable domain, its missing parts supplied by reference TRBV7-9 and TRBJ1-3, is DTGVSQNPRHKITKRGQNVTFRCDPISEHNRLYWYRQTLGQGPEFLTYFQNEAQLEKSRLLSDRFSAERPKGSFSTLEIQRTEQGDSAMYLCASSFPGQSSGNTIYFGEGSWLTVV.

The V call is TRBV11-2, the J call TRBJ2-2; D not certain. Trimming pared 0 bases from V and 8 bases from J, leaving 13 bases between. Germline loops: CDR1 SGHAT, CDR2 FQNNGV. The CDR3 has 15 amino acids. The CDR3 nucleotides are TGTGCCAGCAGCTTAGAGGGCTTGCGGATAGGGGAGCTGTTTTTT. Translating it yields CASSLEGLRIGELFF.

Remarks on this clone: The same CDR3 arises from other DNA sequences in this sample as well. J is TRBJ2-7 and V is TRBV7-2; D ambiguous. Germline V lookup: CDR1 SGHTA, CDR2 FQGNSA. The CDR3 runs to 13 residues. Trimming removed 2 bases from V and 2 bases from J, with 7 bases in between. The DNA for the CDR3 is TGTGCCAGCAGCTTAAGGGCGGCCTACGAGCAGTACTTC. Translated: CASSLRAAYEQYF.

The rearrangement links TRBV10-3 to TRBJ2-7; 10 bases are a match to TRBD1. V shed 7 bases and J 5 bases; nucleotides not matched to a gene: 8. Germline V gene data show CDR1 as ENHRY and CDR2 as SYGVKD. This CDR3 contains 14 residues. CDR3 DNA sequence: TGTGCCATCACTGGAACCGGGACAGGGGACGAGCAGTACTTC. This gives the protein CAITGTGTGDEQYF.